Listed below are T cell receptor beta chains from one sample, sequenced in a study of radiotherapy plus CTLA-4 blockade in lung cancer. The protocol was immunoSEQ multiplex PCR, while the TCRdb copy is restricted to in-frame clones and leaves out a portion. This sample yields around 72,000 clones, of which roughly 80% are seen a single time; 7.1% belongs to the top ten. Material: peripheral blood, obtained from a patient treated with radiotherapy plus ipilimumab. Source of these receptors: a human donor with non-small cell lung cancer who had a complete response to radiotherapy plus ipilimumab. CDR3s include the opening cysteine and the closing phenylalanine or tryptophan. The D gene is left open where the match is weak. Rows give clone size only sometimes, using once, few, many, or a class for an expanded clone.

clone size	D gene	J gene	V gene	CDR3 DNA	CDR3 protein
few	-	TRBJ1-2	TRBV5-6	TGTGCCAGCAGCTTTAGGGGTGGCTACACCTTC	CASSFRGGYTF
-	-	TRBJ1-6	TRBV6-6	TGTGCCAGCATCAGCCTCTATTTAAATTCACCCCTCCACTTT	CASISLYLNSPLHF
-	-	TRBJ2-7	TRBV7-9	TGTGCCAGCAGCTTAGAAGGTCGGGAGCAGTACTTC	CASSLEGREQYF
-	-	TRBJ2-7	TRBV5-1	TGCGCCAGCAGCTCGGACAGCCGCTCCTACGAGCAGTACTTC	CASSSDSRSYEQYF
-	TRBD1	TRBJ1-4	TRBV28	TGTGCCAGCAGCCCGGGACAGAGCTCCCGACGTGAGTTTTTT	CASSPGQSSRREFF
-	TRBD2	TRBJ2-7	TRBV13	TGTGCCAGCAGCCTTAGCGGGGCGCTTGACTCCGAGCAGTACTTC	CASSLSGALDSEQYF
-	-	TRBJ2-3	TRBV9	TGTGCCAGCAGCGTAACTGGCGGGGCAGATACGCAGTATTTT	CASSVTGGADTQYF
-	-	TRBJ1-2	TRBV5-4	TGTGCCAGCAGCTTGCCGGACAGCCATACTAACTATGGCTACACCTTC	CASSLPDSHTNYGYTF
-	TRBD1	TRBJ2-1	TRBV5-1	TGCGCCAGCAGCTTCCACAGGGGTGGGGATGAGCAGTTCTTC	CASSFHRGGDEQFF
-	-	TRBJ1-3	TRBV7-9	TGTGCCAGCAGCCCAGGGGATAGTGGAAACACCATATATTTT	CASSPGDSGNTIYF
few	TRBD2	TRBJ2-1	TRBV28	TGTGCCAGCAGACCCGGGACTAGCGGACGTAATGAGCAGTTCTTC	CASRPGTSGRNEQFF
few	-	TRBJ2-5	TRBV6-5	TGTGCCAGCAGTTACAGGGGGCAAGAGACCCAGTACTTC	CASSYRGQETQYF
-	TRBD2	TRBJ2-1	TRBV7-2	TGTGCCAGCAGCTTAGGGGGCGCGGGGGGTACCTACAATGAGCAGTTCTTC	CASSLGGAGGTYNEQFF
-	-	TRBJ1-1	TRBV10-3	TGTGCCATCAGTGAGTCGTCAGGACCCACTGAAGCTTTCTTT	CAISESSGPTEAFF
-	TRBD1	TRBJ2-6	TRBV30	TGTGCCTGGAGTATCCCGACAGGGGGCGGCTCTGGGGCCAACGTCCTGACTTTC	CAWSIPTGGGSGANVLTF
-	TRBD2	TRBJ2-5	TRBV7-9	TGTGCCAGCAGCCTCCTAGCGGGAGCGCAGGAGACCCAGTACTTC	CASSLLAGAQETQYF
-	TRBD1	TRBJ1-4	TRBV9	TGTGCCAGCAGCGTAGGCGAGGGCCGACAGGGACTGTTTTTT	CASSVGEGRQGLFF
once	-	TRBJ2-7	TRBV6-1	TGTGCCAGCAGCAGGGAATTCAACGAGCAGTACTTC	CASSREFNEQYF
-	-	TRBJ1-6	TRBV4-3	TGCGCCAGCAGCCAGGCTATTTGGGTTACGGGGAGCTCCTATAATTCACCCCTCCACTTT	CASSQAIWVTGSSYNSPLHF
-	-	TRBJ1-4	TRBV7-9	TGTGCCAGCAGCTTCACAGGGCAAGGAGAAAAACTGTTTTTT	CASSFTGQGEKLFF
-	-	TRBJ1-3	TRBV7-2	TGTGCCAGCAGCTTCAATCCGAGCTCCGGAAACACCATATATTTT	CASSFNPSSGNTIYF
-	-	TRBJ2-5	TRBV5-1	TGCGCCAGCAGCTTGGGCAGTATCAGGGCAGAGACCCAGTACTTC	CASSLGSIRAETQYF
-	TRBD2	TRBJ2-1	TRBV29-1	TGCAGCGTTGAGGAAACTAGCGGGAGTGTGAATGAGCAGTTCTTC	CSVEETSGSVNEQFF
-	-	TRBJ2-7	TRBV7-6	TGTGCCAGCAGCTTAGCGCGAGATGGGGAGCAGTACTTC	CASSLARDGEQYF
-	TRBD1	TRBJ1-2	TRBV6-5	TGTGCCAGCAGTTCTGACAGGGTTACTAACTATGGCTACACCTTC	CASSSDRVTNYGYTF
few	TRBD1	TRBJ1-5	TRBV19	TGTGCCAGTAGTGCGTACAGGGGTGGAAGGTTTACGGGCAATCAGCCCCAGCATTTT	CASSAYRGGRFTGNQPQHF
-	TRBD1	TRBJ1-5	TRBV6-1	TGTGCCAGCAGCGCCAGGGGGGCCGTTCAGCCCCAGCATTTT	CASSARGAVQPQHF
once	-	TRBJ2-2	TRBV7-8	TGTGCCAGCAGCCACGGGACAAACACCGGGGAGCTGTTTTTT	CASSHGTNTGELFF
-	TRBD2	TRBJ2-3	TRBV11-2	TGTGCCAGCAGCAAGAGGACTAGCGGGAGGGGAGATACGCAGTATTTT	CASSKRTSGRGDTQYF
-	-	TRBJ1-1	TRBV21-1	TGTGCCAGCAGCAACTCGAAGCCGGGACCGAACACTGAAGCTTTCTTT	CASSNSKPGPNTEAFF
-	-	TRBJ2-5	TRBV10-1	TGCGCCAGCAGCACTTCAGGTGGGACCCAGTACTTC	CASSTSGGTQYF
-	-	TRBJ1-5	TRBV30	TGTGCCTGGACTCAAGAGGGACGCAATCAGCCCCAGCATTTT	CAWTQEGRNQPQHF
-	TRBD2	TRBJ2-1	TRBV5-4	TGTGCCAGCAGCCCCCATAGCGGGGGCAACGTCTTC	CASSPHSGGNVF
-	-	TRBJ1-2	TRBV7-9	TGTGCCAGCAGGGAAACCCGGACCTCTGAGGAAGGCTACACCTTC	CASRETRTSEEGYTF
-	-	TRBJ2-2	TRBV18	TGTGCCAGCTCACCAGACCTCACCGGGGAGCTGTTTTTT	CASSPDLTGELFF
-	TRBD2	TRBJ2-5	TRBV4-1	TGCGCCAGCAGCTATAGCGGGAAACAAGAGACCCAGTACTTC	CASSYSGKQETQYF
-	-	TRBJ2-5	TRBV7-7	TGTGCTAGCAGTCGAGGGGGGTACGGGGAGACCCAGTACTTC	CASSRGGYGETQYF
-	TRBD1	TRBJ1-1	TRBV2	TGTGCCAGCAGTACAGGGGGCAACACTGAAGCTTTCTTT	CASSTGGNTEAFF
-	-	TRBJ1-1	TRBV7-2	TGTGCCAGCAGCTTACAGCCAGGGGCCTATGGAGCTTTCTTT	CASSLQPGAYGAFF
once	TRBD1	TRBJ1-2	TRBV6-5	TGTGCCAGCAGCGGGAGGGACAGGGAACGATATGGCTACACCTTC	CASSGRDRERYGYTF
-	TRBD1	TRBJ1-2	TRBV30	TGTGCCCTGGATTCACTCGGGACAGGGGGCCCGGGCTACACCTTC	CALDSLGTGGPGYTF
-	-	TRBJ2-5	TRBV7-9	TGTGCCAGCAGCTGGAGAGGTCCGGAGACCCAGTACTTC	CASSWRGPETQYF
-	TRBD2	TRBJ2-2	TRBV11-3	TGTGCCAGCAGCCCCCGGACTAGCGGGGACACCGGGGAGCTGTTTTTT	CASSPRTSGDTGELFF
-	-	TRBJ1-5	TRBV2	TGTGCCAGCAGTCCGGACCATAGCAATCAGCCCCAGCATTTT	CASSPDHSNQPQHF
-	-	TRBJ1-2	TRBV9	TGTGCCAGCAGCGCACGTTCGGGCCGGCCGACGGCTGGCTACACCTTC	CASSARSGRPTAGYTF
-	TRBD1	TRBJ1-2	TRBV19	TGTGCCAGTACCCCCGACAGGGGGCTGGTCTATGGCTACACCTTC	CASTPDRGLVYGYTF
-	TRBD1	TRBJ2-5	TRBV19	TGTGCCAGTAGCAGCCCTCCGGGACAGGGGGCGAAGACCCAGTACTTC	CASSSPPGQGAKTQYF
-	-	TRBJ2-7	TRBV27	TGTGCCAGCAGTCTACAGGGCTCCTACGAGCAGTACTTC	CASSLQGSYEQYF
once	-	TRBJ2-2	TRBV7-2	TGTGCCAGCAGCTTAGACTCAGGGAACACCGGGGAGCTGTTTTTT	CASSLDSGNTGELFF
-	TRBD1	TRBJ2-6	TRBV19	TGTGCCAGTAGTCTCGGACAGGGCTTCAACTCTGGGGCCAACGTCCTGACTTTC	CASSLGQGFNSGANVLTF
-	-	TRBJ2-1	TRBV4-3	TGCGCCAGCAGCCAAATAGGGGAGAATGCTGAGCAGTTCTTC	CASSQIGENAEQFF
-	TRBD2	TRBJ2-5	TRBV7-8	TGTGCCAGCAGCTTTGATAGCGGGGGGATGTTTGGGACCCAGTACTTC	CASSFDSGGMFGTQYF